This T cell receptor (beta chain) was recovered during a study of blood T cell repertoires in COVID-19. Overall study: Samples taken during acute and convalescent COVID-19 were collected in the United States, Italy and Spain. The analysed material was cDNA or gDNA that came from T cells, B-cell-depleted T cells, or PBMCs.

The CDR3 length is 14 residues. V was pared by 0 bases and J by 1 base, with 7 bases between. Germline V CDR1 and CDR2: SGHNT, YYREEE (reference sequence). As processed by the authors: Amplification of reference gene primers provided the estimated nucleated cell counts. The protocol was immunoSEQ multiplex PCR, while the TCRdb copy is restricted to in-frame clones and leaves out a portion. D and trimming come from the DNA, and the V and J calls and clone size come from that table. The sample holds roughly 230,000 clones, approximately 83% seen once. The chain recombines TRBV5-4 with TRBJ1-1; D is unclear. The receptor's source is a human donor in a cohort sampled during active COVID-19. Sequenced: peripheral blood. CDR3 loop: CASSLGGQNTEAFF. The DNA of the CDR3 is TGTGCCAGCAGCTTGGGTGGCCAGAACACTGAAGCTTTCTTT. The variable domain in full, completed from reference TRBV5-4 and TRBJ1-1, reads ETGVTQSPTHLIKTRGQQVTLRCSSQSGHNTVSWYQQALGQGPQFIFQYYREEENGRGNFPPRFSGLQFPNYSSELNVNALELDDSALYLCASSLGGQNTEAFFGQGTRLTVV.